The sequence of this T cell receptor beta chain was determined in a study of blood T cell repertoires in COVID-19. Study as a whole: Acute and convalescent COVID-19 specimens originated in the United States, Italy and Spain. The cDNA or gDNA used as material had been derived from T cells, B-cell-depleted T cells, or PBMCs.

Original data processing: It was from reference gene primer amplification that nucleated cell counts were estimated. Sequencing was performed with immunoSEQ multiplex PCR; in TCRdb, only in-frame clones are kept and a portion is missing. V and J calls and clone size follow that table, whereas D and trimming were derived from the DNA. Here the sample spans approximately 240,000 clones, about 88% being singletons. V lost 6 bases and J 9 bases, leaving 12 bases between the germline ends. Germline CDR1 reads MNHEY; CDR2 reads SVGAGI. The CDR3 is 12 residues long. The TCR sequence derives from a woman aged 40 to 55 who had recovered from COVID-19. The chain recombines TRBV6-5 with TRBJ2-1; a possible D gene is TRBD2 (5 bases). Input material: peripheral blood. The CDR3, as DNA: TGTGCCAGCAGGGGAGCTCCGGGTGAGCAGTTCTTC. Protein product: CASRGAPGEQFF.